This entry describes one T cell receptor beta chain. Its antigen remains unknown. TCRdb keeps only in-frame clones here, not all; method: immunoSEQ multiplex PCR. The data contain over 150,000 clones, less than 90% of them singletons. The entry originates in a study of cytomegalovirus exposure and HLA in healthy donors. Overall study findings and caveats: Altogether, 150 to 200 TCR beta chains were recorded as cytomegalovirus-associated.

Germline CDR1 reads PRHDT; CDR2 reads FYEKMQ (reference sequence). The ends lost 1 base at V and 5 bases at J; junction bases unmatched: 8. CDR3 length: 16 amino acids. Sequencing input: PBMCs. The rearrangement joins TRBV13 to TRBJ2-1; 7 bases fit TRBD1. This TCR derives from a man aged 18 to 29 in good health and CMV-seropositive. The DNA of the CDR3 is TGTGCCAGCAGCTTAGCTCTAGGGGGCCCCCACAATGAGCAGTTCTTC. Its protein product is CASSLALGGPHNEQFF.